The 23 T cell receptor beta chains given below trace back to one sample, sequenced in a study of cytomegalovirus exposure and HLA in healthy donors (dated by TCRdb to about 2017). Receptor libraries were prepared by the immunoSEQ multiplex PCR assay. For the multiplex PCR, a mixture combining 60 forward primers for TCR Vbeta segments and 13 reverse primers for TCR Jbeta segments was used. TCRdb retrieved this table from immuneACCESS and kept in-frame rearrangements only. Not all clones are present; in checked studies, unresolved V genes account for under half, and no reason is known for the remainder. In this sample the table shows 120,000 or so clones, around 72% of which occur a single time. Under 9.5% of the sample goes to the ten largest clones. Specimen: PBMCs. The receptors shown here come from a woman aged 50 to 65 in good health and CMV-seropositive.

V gene TRBV5-1 combines with J gene TRBJ2-7; TRBD2 aligns across 10 bases. Germline values: CDR1 SGHRS, CDR2 YFSETQ. V lost 2 bases, J lost 5 bases, and 10 bases stayed unmatched. The CDR3 is made up of 16 amino acids. CDR3 protein: CASSLGIAGGRDEQYF. The CDR3 nucleotides are TGCGCCAGCAGCTTAGGAATAGCGGGAGGAAGGGACGAGCAGTACTTC. Full variable domain (rest looked up from reference TRBV5-1 and TRBJ2-7): KAGVTQTPRYLIKTRGQQVTLSCSPISGHRSVSWYQQTPGQGLQFLFEYFSETQRNKGNFPGRFSGRQFSNSRSEMNVSTLELGDSALYLCASSLGIAGGRDEQYFGPGTRLTVT.

This chain joins TRBV28 and TRBJ2-5; possibly TRBD1 for D (7 bases). The V end lost 6 bases, the J end lost 3 bases, and 20 bases lay between the germline ends. CDR1 is MDHEN, CDR2 SYDVKM, per germline. The CDR3 is made up of 16 amino acids. The CDR3 here is CASSPLSRGEEETQYF. The CDR3 region has the DNA TGTGCCAGCAGCCCCCTGAGCAGGGGGGAAGAAGAGACCCAGTACTTC.

The V gene is TRBV9, the J gene TRBJ1-2, with D uncertain. Per germline, CDR1 SGDLS and CDR2 YYNGEE. The CDR3 extends over 12 amino acids. V dropped 0 bases and J dropped 3 bases, with 3 bases sitting between them. Here the CDR3 DNA reads TGTGCCAGCAGCGTAGGCGACTATGGCTACACCTTC. Protein sequence: CASSVGDYGYTF.

The J gene is TRBJ2-2, the V gene TRBV5-4, with 7 positions matching TRBD2. The CDR3 sequence is 16 residues long. V trimming: 1 base; J trimming: 7 bases; junction bases outside the gene matches: 10. Germline assignment: CDR1 SGHNT and CDR2 YYREEE (reference sequence). In DNA form, the CDR3 reads TGTGCCAGCAGCTTGCCCCCCACTAGCGCTGGCGGGGAGCTGTTTTTT. This sequence encodes CASSLPPTSAGGELFF. The full variable domain, its missing parts supplied by reference TRBV5-4 and TRBJ2-2, is ETGVTQSPTHLIKTRGQQVTLRCSSQSGHNTVSWYQQALGQGPQFIFQYYREEENGRGNFPPRFSGLQFPNYSSELNVNALELDDSALYLCASSLPPTSAGGELFFGEGSRLTVL.

The genes are TRBV5-5 and TRBJ2-7; 9 bases match TRBD1. The trim removed 1 base at V and 2 bases at J, leaving 1 base unmatched. This CDR3 spans 14 amino acids. Germline V gives CDR1 SGHKS, CDR2 YYEKEE (reference sequence). CDR3 residues: CASSLRTGAYEQYF. The CDR3 DNA reads as TGTGCCAGCAGCTTGAGGACAGGGGCCTACGAGCAGTACTTC. The full variable domain, rest sourced from reference TRBV5-5 and TRBJ2-7, is DAGVTQSPTHLIKTRGQQVTLRCSPISGHKSVSWYQQVLGQGPQFIFQYYEKEERGRGNFPDRFSARQFPNYSSELNVNALLLGDSALYLCASSLRTGAYEQYFGPGTRLTVT.

The chain is built from TRBV29-1 and TRBJ1-4; no definite D call. This CDR3 is 14 amino acids long. The V and J ends lost 4 bases and 0 bases respectively, with 9 bases between them. Germline lookup yields CDR1 SQVTM and CDR2 ANQGSEA. CDR3 sequence (DNA): TGCAGCGTTGGTCACAGTGCAACTAATGAAAAACTGTTTTTT. Translated: CSVGHSATNEKLFF.

The chain combines TRBV6-6 with TRBJ1-4; 8 bases are shared with TRBD1. The ends lost 4 bases at V and 7 bases at J; junction bases unmatched: 8. This CDR3 spans 15 amino acids. Germline loops: CDR1 MNHNY, CDR2 SVGAGI (reference sequence). The CDR3 DNA reads TGTGCCAGCAGTTCCGGACAGGGAACAGGTGAAAAACTGTTTTTT. It translates to CASSSGQGTGEKLFF.

This chain joins TRBV19 and TRBJ1-4; D gene ambiguous. V lost 6 bases, J lost 5 bases, and 13 bases lay in between. The CDR3 is 14 amino acids. Germline V gene lookup returns CDR1 LNHDA and CDR2 SQIVND (reference sequence). The DNA of the CDR3 is TGTGCCAGTAGCTGGCGGTTCGGGAATGAAAAACTGTTTTTT. This encodes CASSWRFGNEKLFF.

This clone occurred a few times. This chain connects TRBV5-1 to TRBJ1-1, with TRBD1 matching over 8 bases. With 4 bases clipped from V and 1 base from J, the junction kept 3 bases outside the gene matches. Germline V gene data show CDR1 as SGHRS and CDR2 as YFSETQ. The CDR3 runs to 14 residues. The CDR3 reads CASSPTGANTEAFF. In DNA, the CDR3 is TGCGCCAGCAGCCCGACAGGGGCGAACACTGAAGCTTTCTTT.

This clone was seen a few times. The chain links TRBV4-3 to TRBJ2-7, with a weak D call TRBD1 (6 bases). This CDR3 has 17 amino acids. V lost 0 bases and J 4 bases, leaving 19 bases between the germline ends. Germline CDR1 reads LGHNA; CDR2 reads YSLEER. The CDR3 reads CASSQDYSGAGAYEQYF. The CDR3 nucleotides are TGCGCCAGCAGCCAAGATTACTCGGGTGCAGGGGCGTACGAGCAGTACTTC.

This clone was seen once. The chain couples TRBV7-2 to TRBJ2-2; no reliable D call. The germline V gene encodes CDR1 SGHTA and CDR2 FQGNSA. V lost 5 bases to trimming and J lost 2 bases, with 6 bases between them. This CDR3 comprises 13 residues. The CDR3 nucleotides are TGTGCCAGCAGCCCAACTAACACCGGGGAGCTGTTTTTT. It yields the protein CASSPTNTGELFF.

The rearrangement uses TRBV7-6 and TRBJ2-3; 8 bases fit TRBD2. There are 17 residues in the CDR3. The germline CDR1 and CDR2 sequences are SGHVS and FNYEAQ. Trimming removed 0 bases from V and 4 bases from J; junction bases left unmatched: 9. The CDR3 protein is CASSLAGRGGLADTQYF. The CDR3 nucleotides read TGTGCCAGCAGCTTAGCAGGACGGGGGGGCTTGGCAGATACGCAGTATTTT.

This chain links TRBV7-2 with TRBJ2-1, with 9 bases that match TRBD2. Germline trimming cut 1 base from V and 4 bases from J; bases unmatched to any gene: 2. In germline, CDR1 is SGHTA, CDR2 FQGNSA. The CDR3 sequence is 15 residues long. CDR3 residues: CASSLGTSEYNEQFF. The DNA of the CDR3 is TGTGCCAGCAGCTTAGGGACTAGCGAGTACAATGAGCAGTTCTTC.

This clone was observed once. The chain couples TRBV5-1 to TRBJ2-7, with 9 bases lining up with TRBD2. Germline values: CDR1 SGHRS, CDR2 YFSETQ. V was clipped by 1 base and J by 3 bases; unmatched bases: 8. The CDR3 runs 16 residues. CDR3 residues: CASSLSSSGVNYEQYF. The CDR3 DNA reads as TGCGCCAGCAGCTTGTCATCTAGCGGGGTTAACTACGAGCAGTACTTC.

The chain carries TRBV19 and TRBJ1-6, with D maybe TRBD1 (6 bases). The V end lost 6 bases, the J end lost 5 bases, and 11 bases lay between the germline ends. This CDR3 is built from 14 residues. Per the germline V gene, CDR1 is LNHDA and CDR2 is SQIVND (reference sequence). CDR3 in DNA: TGTGCCAGTAGCCGGACAGAGAATAATTCACCCCTCCACTTT. The encoded protein is CASSRTENNSPLHF.

The genes are TRBV18 and TRBJ1-2, with D possibly TRBD1 on 6 matching bases. V was cut by 3 bases and J by 8 bases, with 13 bases left in between. The CDR3 is made up of 13 amino acids. Germline V gene sequence: CDR1 KGHSH, CDR2 LQKENI. The DNA for the CDR3 is TGTGCCAGCTCACCGTCAGGGGAGCGCGGCTACACCTTC. Translating gives CASSPSGERGYTF.

This rearrangement joins TRBV4-1 to TRBJ2-7; 10 nucleotides line up with TRBD2. Germline assignment: CDR1 MGHRA and CDR2 YSYEKL. The CDR3 runs to 16 residues. J gave up 0 bases and V 2 bases, and 4 bases lay outside the gene matches. The CDR3 loop is CASSQPTSGVSYEQYF. CDR3 coding DNA: TGCGCCAGCAGCCAACCTACTAGCGGGGTCTCCTACGAGCAGTACTTC.

The CDR3 is CASSGMAGASNTGELFF. The CDR3 nucleotides read TGTGCCAGCTCGGGAATGGCGGGGGCCTCGAACACCGGGGAGCTGTTTTTT. This rearrangement joins TRBV18 to TRBJ2-2; tentatively, D is TRBD2 (7 bases). V was pared by 6 bases and J by 0 bases, with 17 bases between. The CDR3 consists of 17 residues. Germline assignment: CDR1 KGHSH and CDR2 LQKENI.

J is TRBJ1-5 and V is TRBV5-6; D is ambiguous. Germline V lookup: CDR1 SGHDT, CDR2 YYEEEE. This CDR3 has 12 residues. V was trimmed by 4 bases and J by 3 bases, leaving 5 bases between them. This CDR3 is CASSLVNQPQHF. The CDR3 region has the DNA TGTGCCAGCAGCCTCGTCAATCAGCCCCAGCATTTT.

This clone was seen at least ten times. This chain connects TRBV19 to TRBJ1-5, with D unclear. This CDR3 is 16 amino acids long. Trimming shortened V by 0 bases and J by 3 bases, and 12 bases separated the two germline ends. Germline V gives CDR1 LNHDA, CDR2 SQIVND (reference sequence). The CDR3 bases are TGTGCCAGTAGTATAGATCAACGGAGAATCAATCAGCCCCAGCATTTT. Translating gives CASSIDQRRINQPQHF.

The gene calls are TRBV29-1 and TRBJ1-2; D possibly corresponds to TRBD1 (5 bases). There are 16 residues in the CDR3. Germline CDR1 and CDR2: SQVTM and ANQGSEA. V was shortened by 6 bases and J by 7 bases, with 27 bases between the two germline ends. The CDR3 sequence: CSVTPAVNRIGGGYTF. In nucleotides, the CDR3 is TGCAGCGTGACGCCGGCGGTAAACAGGATCGGGGGTGGCTACACCTTC.

J is TRBJ2-7 and V is TRBV27, with 9 bases that match TRBD2. Germline trimming cut 6 bases from V and 4 bases from J; bases unmatched to any gene: 13. Germline CDR1 MNHEY, CDR2 SMNVEV (reference sequence). The CDR3 consists of 16 residues. CDR3 region: CASRSPSSGTNYEQYF. CDR3 bases: TGTGCCAGCAGATCACCGTCTAGCGGGACCAATTACGAGCAGTACTTC.

This chain joins TRBV2 and TRBJ2-3; 7 nucleotides align to TRBD2. The CDR3 is 13 amino acids. V dropped 9 bases and J dropped 2; count of bases not matched to a gene: 5. Germline CDR1 reads SNHLY; CDR2 reads FYNNEI. CDR3 DNA: TGTGCCAGAACACGGGGGGTCACAGATACGCAGTATTTT. Encoded protein: CARTRGVTDTQYF. Filled out from reference TRBV2 and TRBJ2-3, the complete variable domain reads EPEVTQTPSHQVTQMGQEVILRCVPISNHLYFYWYRQILGQKVEFLVSFYNNEISEKSEIFDDQFSVERPDGSNFTLKIRSTKLEDSAMYFCARTRGVTDTQYFGPGTRLTVL.